What follows are 15 T cell receptor beta chains derived from one specimen sequenced in a study of T cells in Graves' hyperthyroidism and ophthalmopathy. Amplification of TCR beta CDR3 regions was performed using RNA transcripts as template. The HTBI primer set drove a first-round RT-PCR of the TCR CDR3. TCRdb used MiXCR to reprocess the multiplex PCR reads, holding one entry per CDR3 protein. The sample holds roughly 500,000 distinct CDR3 sequences, around 22% seen once. Sequences were obtained from blood. Receptors were obtained from a woman between 25 and 40 years old with Graves' ophthalmopathy.

The chain combines TRBV18 with TRBJ2-2, with D unresolved. The CDR3 length is 15 residues. The germline V gene encodes CDR1 KGHSH and CDR2 LQKENI. V lost 1 base and J 4 bases, leaving 10 bases between the germline ends. CDR3 protein: CASSPLMETTGELFF. The DNA of the CDR3 is TGTGCCAGCTCACCACTTATGGAAACCACCGGGGAGCTGTTTTTT.

The chain combines TRBV19 with TRBJ1-5; D is unresolved. V dropped 2 bases and J dropped 3 bases, with 8 bases sitting between them. CDR3 length: 14 amino acids. Germline CDR1 reads LNHDA; CDR2 reads SQIVND (reference sequence). The CDR3, as DNA: TGTGCCAGTAGTATAACGGGGTACAATCAGCCCCAGCATTTT. The encoded protein is CASSITGYNQPQHF.

This clonotype was recorded a few times. The chain recombines TRBV14 with TRBJ1-2; D is undetermined. CDR1 is SGHDN, CDR2 FVKESK, per germline. This CDR3 spans 14 amino acids. With 4 bases removed from V and 8 bases from J, the gap between germline ends came to 17 bases. Here the CDR3 reads CASSLPTPPGGYTF. CDR3 in DNA: TGTGCCAGCAGCCTCCCGACACCCCCAGGAGGCTACACCTTC.

In this sample, this clonotype turned up many times. The V gene is TRBV4-1, the J gene TRBJ1-5; D is ambiguous. The V end lost 3 bases, the J end lost 6 bases, and 9 bases lay between the germline ends. The germline V gene encodes CDR1 MGHRA and CDR2 YSYEKL. This CDR3 comprises 13 residues. The CDR3 protein is CASSQPGVQPQHF. The DNA of the CDR3 is TGCGCCAGCAGCCAGCCCGGTGTTCAGCCCCAGCATTTT.

The chain recombines TRBV7-8 with TRBJ1-2, with D perhaps TRBD1 (5 bases). V was pared by 5 bases and J by 8 bases, with 15 bases between. CDR3 length equals 13 residues. Germline-derived CDR1 and CDR2 are SGHVS and FQNEAQ. CDR3 protein: CASSHRDSGGYTF. CDR3 nucleotides: TGTGCCAGCAGCCACCGGGACTCGGGGGGCTACACCTTC.

This chain joins TRBV20-1 and TRBJ2-7, with D unresolved. The CDR3 runs to 14 residues. V lost 0 bases to trimming and J lost 2 bases, with 11 bases between them. Germline CDR1 reads DFQATT; CDR2 reads SNEGSKA (reference sequence). The CDR3 loop is CSARDRASPYEQYF. The CDR3 nucleotides are TGCAGTGCTAGAGATAGAGCCAGCCCCTACGAGCAGTACTTC.

This chain joins TRBV7-8 and TRBJ2-7; 7 bases match TRBD2. The CDR3 is 15 residues long. V gave up 4 bases and J gave up 3 bases; unmatched junction bases: 9. Germline CDR1 reads SGHVS; CDR2 reads FQNEAQ. CDR3 sequence (DNA): TGTGCCAGCAGCTCGGGGGGAGGGCAGGGCTACGAGCAGTACTTC. The encoded protein is CASSSGGGQGYEQYF.

This clonotype occurred many times. J is TRBJ1-4 and V is TRBV19; maybe TRBD1 (6 bases). The CDR3 consists of 16 residues. The V gene's germline CDR1 is LNHDA and CDR2 SQIVND (reference sequence). Trimming removed 1 base at V and 5 bases at J, with 14 bases between. This CDR3 reads CASSIASGTLNEKLFF. The CDR3 DNA reads TGTGCCAGTAGTATAGCCTCCGGGACACTAAATGAAAAACTGTTTTTT. Variable domain in full (rest from reference TRBV19 and TRBJ1-4): DGGITQSPKYLFRKEGQNVTLSCEQNLNHDAMYWYRQDPGQGLRLIYYSQIVNDFQKGDIAEGYSVSREKKESFPLTVTSAQKNPTAFYLCASSIASGTLNEKLFFGSGTQLSVL.

This clonotype came up many times. This chain uses TRBV11-2 with TRBJ1-1; no definite D call. The germline V and J ends were trimmed by 0 bases and 1 base, with 12 bases remaining between them. CDR1 is SGHAT, CDR2 FQNNGV, per germline. This CDR3 has 16 amino acids. CDR3: CASSLDTSTANTEAFF. The CDR3 DNA follows: TGTGCCAGCAGCTTAGATACCTCAACAGCGAACACTGAAGCTTTCTTT.

The gene calls are TRBV12-3 or TRBV12-4 and TRBJ1-2; D call uncertain. The CDR3 consists of 13 residues. Deletions cut 2 bases from V and 4 bases from J, with 8 bases between. The CDR3 is CASSLNKIYGYTF. In DNA, the CDR3 is TGTGCCAGCAGTTTAAACAAAATCTATGGCTACACCTTC.

This clonotype was seen only a few times. J is TRBJ1-1 and V is TRBV28; D is ambiguous. The CDR3 runs to 11 residues. Germline CDR1 is MDHEN and CDR2 is SYDVKM. V gave up 3 bases and J gave up 7 bases, with 6 bases separating them. CDR3 in amino acids: CASSFGIEAFF. DNA of the CDR3: TGTGCCAGCAGTTTCGGAATTGAAGCTTTCTTT.

This clonotype was counted ten times or more. CDR3 in amino acids: CSAVQETQYF. The CDR3 coding sequence is TGCAGTGCTGTCCAAGAGACCCAGTACTTC. This chain connects TRBV20-1 to TRBJ2-5; D remains ambiguous. From germline, CDR1 is DFQATT and CDR2 SNEGSKA (reference sequence). V was cut by 5 bases and J by 1 base, with 2 bases left in between. The CDR3 is 10 amino acids.

This clonotype was recorded at least ten times. V and J are TRBV6-1 and TRBJ1-2, with D unresolved. The CDR3 has 16 residues. With 1 base removed from V and 4 bases from J, the gap between germline ends came to 16 bases. The germline V gene has CDR1 MNHNS and CDR2 SASEGT. CDR3 nucleotide sequence: TGTGCCAGCAGTGAAGTCTCTATTGGCGGATCCTATGGCTACACCTTC. Translation: CASSEVSIGGSYGYTF.

This clonotype was counted ten times or more. The chain has TRBV7-2 and TRBJ1-2; perhaps TRBD1 as D (6 bases). V lost 4 bases, J lost 5 bases, and 17 bases lay in between. The germline V gene has CDR1 SGHTA and CDR2 FQGNSA. The CDR3 is 15 amino acids. In nucleotides, the CDR3 is TGTGCCAGCAGCTCCTACAGGGAAAGGGCGTATGGCTACACCTTC. Translation: CASSSYRERAYGYTF.

In its sample, this clonotype was seen many times. The chain is built from TRBV20-1 and TRBJ1-5, with 8 bases lining up with TRBD1. V lost 5 bases, J lost 7 bases, and 7 bases stayed unmatched. Germline lookup yields CDR1 DFQATT and CDR2 SNEGSKA (reference sequence). This CDR3 contains 13 residues. The CDR3, as DNA: TGCAGTGCTCCAACAGGGGGGCGACAGCCCCAGCATTTT. It is translated as CSAPTGGRQPQHF.